A single sample is the source of the 20 T cell receptor beta chains below, sequenced in a study of cytomegalovirus exposure and HLA in healthy donors. The PCR ran on 60 Vbeta and 13 Jbeta primers. Repertoires were generated with immunoSEQ multiplex PCR, while TCRdb's copy carries only in-frame clones and drops some. The data contain roughly 120,000 clones, 65% to 80% of them singletons. Sequencing input: PBMCs. Receptor source: a woman between 40 and 55 years old in good health and CMV-seropositive.

The chain carries TRBV7-2 and TRBJ2-5; the D gene is possibly TRBD2 (6 bases). Germline CDR1 SGHTA, CDR2 FQGNSA. Trimming removed 2 bases from V and 6 bases from J, with 10 bases in between. The CDR3 is 13 residues long. For the CDR3, the DNA is TGTGCCAGCAGCTTAACCGGGAGACAGACCCAGTACTTC. This sequence encodes CASSLTGRQTQYF.

J is TRBJ2-7 and V is TRBV28; D might be TRBD2 (7 bases). The V gene lost 5 bases and the J gene lost 2 bases, with 19 bases spanning the gap. Germline loops: CDR1 MDHEN, CDR2 SYDVKM. This CDR3 has 16 residues. CDR3 coding DNA: TGTGCCAGCAGTCCCATCCACCCGGGGGGCACCTACGAGCAGTACTTC. Translation: CASSPIHPGGTYEQYF.

V is TRBV27 and J is TRBJ1-1; 7 bases map to TRBD1. Germline trimming cut 2 bases from V and 3 bases from J; bases unmatched to any gene: 12. From germline, CDR1 is MNHEY and CDR2 SMNVEV (reference sequence). This CDR3 comprises 17 residues. This CDR3 reads CASSLQGGYWKDTEAFF. In nucleotides, the CDR3 is TGTGCCAGCAGTTTACAGGGGGGCTACTGGAAGGACACTGAAGCTTTCTTT.

The chain employs TRBV5-4 and TRBJ2-5; 9 bases map to TRBD2. The J call is doubtful: the DNA matches TRBJ2-7 better. The germline gives CDR1 SGHNT, CDR2 YYREEE (reference sequence). The CDR3 sequence is 14 residues long. The DNA for the CDR3 is TGTGCCAGCAGCTTGGGGCGGGAGGGTTACGAGCAGTACTTC. Its protein product is CASSLGREGYEQYF.

The rearrangement joins TRBV28 to TRBJ2-2; D unclear. Looked up from germline, CDR1 is MDHEN and CDR2 is SYDVKM. V lost 1 base to trimming and J lost 6 bases, with 12 bases between them. The CDR3 is 15 amino acids. In DNA, the CDR3 is TGTGCCAGCAGTTTATTGAGTTCGAGTTCCGGGGAGCTGTTTTTT. Translation gives CASSLLSSSSGELFF.

The genes are TRBV7-3 and TRBJ2-6; tentative D call: TRBD1 (5 bases). Germline CDR1 reads SGHTA; CDR2 reads FQGTGA. The CDR3 runs to 15 residues. V lost 5 bases and J lost 0, with 8 bases in between. CDR3 region: CASSPRGSGANVLTF. The CDR3 DNA follows: TGTGCCAGCAGCCCTAGGGGCTCTGGGGCCAACGTCCTGACTTTC.

The chain carries TRBV7-6 and TRBJ2-1; 10 bases agree with TRBD2. The V and J ends lost 5 bases and 1 base, in that order; junction bases with no gene match: 8. This CDR3 has 17 amino acids. Germline CDR1 SGHVS, CDR2 FNYEAQ. CDR3: CASSLGTSASSYNEQFF. CDR3 sequence (DNA): TGTGCCAGCAGCCTCGGGACTAGCGCCTCGTCCTACAATGAGCAGTTCTTC.

The chain uses TRBV7-9 and TRBJ1-1; TRBD1 aligns across 9 bases. J was trimmed by 4 bases and V by 5 bases; bases with no gene match: 8. Germline V gives CDR1 SEHNR, CDR2 FQNEAQ (reference sequence). The CDR3 length is 15 residues. CDR3 bases: TGTGCCAGCAGCCCGCGGGACAGGGAAACCACTGAAGCTTTCTTT. This translates into CASSPRDRETTEAFF.

The V gene is TRBV30, the J gene TRBJ2-5; weak D call: TRBD1 (6 bases). This CDR3 spans 14 amino acids. CDR1 GTSNPN and CDR2 SVGIG come from the germline V gene (reference sequence). V was pared by 2 bases and J by 0 bases, with 10 bases between. CDR3 nucleotides: TGTGCCTGGAGTAAAGGACAGAACCAAGAGACCCAGTACTTC. Translating gives CAWSKGQNQETQYF.

This clone was counted a few times. The chain uses TRBV27 and TRBJ2-7; 8 nucleotides align to TRBD1. The CDR3 is made up of 14 amino acids. Germline V gene sequence: CDR1 MNHEY, CDR2 SMNVEV (reference sequence). V shed 5 bases, J shed 1 base, and the junction held 4 bases outside the gene matches. The CDR3: CASSGTGRSYEQYF. In nucleotides, the CDR3 is TGTGCCAGCAGTGGGACAGGTCGGTCCTACGAGCAGTACTTC.

The chain is built from TRBV7-2 and TRBJ2-7; D perhaps matches TRBD1 (5 bases). This CDR3 spans 15 amino acids. In germline, CDR1 is SGHTA, CDR2 FQGNSA. V was shortened by 3 bases and J by 2 bases, with 14 bases between the two germline ends. In DNA form, the CDR3 reads TGTGCCAGCAGCTTGCAGGGTGCTGGACCCTACGAGCAGTACTTC. Translated: CASSLQGAGPYEQYF. Filled out from reference TRBV7-2 and TRBJ2-7, the complete variable domain reads GAGVSQSPSNKVTEKGKDVELRCDPISGHTALYWYRQSLGQGLEFLIYFQGNSAPDKSGLPSDRFSAERTGGSVSTLTIQRTQQEDSAVYLCASSLQGAGPYEQYFGPGTRLTVT.

The chain recombines TRBV27 with TRBJ1-1, with 10 positions matching TRBD1. This CDR3 comprises 15 residues. Trimming took 7 bases from V and 5 from J; bases not matched to a gene: 10. CDR1 is MNHEY, CDR2 SMNVEV, per germline (reference sequence). CDR3 amino acids: CASNQPGQGSTEAFF. Here the CDR3 DNA reads TGTGCCAGCAATCAACCGGGACAGGGGAGTACTGAAGCTTTCTTT.

The chain uses TRBV11-1 and TRBJ2-6, with TRBD1 identical over 10 bases. This CDR3 has 15 amino acids. Germline CDR1 SGHAT, CDR2 FQDESV (reference sequence). Trimming at V came to 4 bases and at J to 6 bases, leaving 3 bases not matched to a gene. The CDR3 DNA reads TGTGCCAGCAGCTCGACAGGGGGCCCGGCCAACGTCCTGACTTTC. It translates to CASSSTGGPANVLTF.

The chain carries TRBV30 and TRBJ2-2; TRBD2 might be the D (5 bases). CDR3 size: 14 residues. CDR1 and CDR2 from the germline V gene are GTSNPN and SVGIG (reference sequence). The V gene lost 3 bases and the J gene lost 3 bases, with 11 bases spanning the gap. The CDR3 reads CAWRVGEYTGELFF. The CDR3 DNA follows: TGTGCCTGGAGGGTGGGAGAGTACACCGGGGAGCTGTTTTTT.

The CDR3 nucleotides are TGCAGCGTTCCTTATCTGGGGGGGCTGGAAACTGAAGCTTTCTTT. It translates to CSVPYLGGLETEAFF. The chain carries TRBV29-1 and TRBJ1-1; D possibly corresponds to TRBD1 (6 bases). Trimming removed 5 bases from V and 5 bases from J, with 21 bases in between. The CDR3 has 15 amino acids. The germline gives CDR1 SQVTM, CDR2 ANQGSEA.

This clone was recorded a few times. V usage is TRBV5-4 and J usage is TRBJ2-1, with 10 bases aligning to TRBD1. The V and J ends lost 5 bases and 4 bases, in that order; junction bases with no gene match: 9. Germline V gene data show CDR1 as SGHNT and CDR2 as YYREEE (reference sequence). This CDR3 contains 16 residues. The CDR3 spells CASRPGTGALYNEQFF. The CDR3 DNA follows: TGTGCCAGCAGACCTGGGACAGGGGCCCTTTACAATGAGCAGTTCTTC.

This clone turned up a few times. The chain is built from TRBV30 and TRBJ2-1, with no clear D. CDR1 is GTSNPN and CDR2 is SVGIG in the germline V gene (reference sequence). CDR3 length: 11 amino acids. Trimming took 1 base from V and 10 from J, leaving 8 bases between them. This CDR3 is CAWSGVSEQFF. CDR3 coding DNA: TGTGCCTGGAGTGGAGTAAGCGAGCAGTTCTTC.

The J gene is TRBJ1-2, the V gene TRBV28, with 7 bases matching TRBD1. V was pared by 6 bases and J by 1 base, with 2 bases of the junction left unmatched. The CDR3 has 13 amino acids. Germline CDR1 and CDR2: MDHEN and SYDVKM. The CDR3 sequence: CASRRDSNYGYTF. The CDR3 DNA sequence: TGTGCCAGCAGGCGGGACAGTAACTATGGCTACACCTTC.

This clone turned up a few times. V and J are TRBV28 and TRBJ2-7, with TRBD2 matching over 7 bases. The CDR3 contains 14 residues. In germline, CDR1 is MDHEN, CDR2 SYDVKM. Trimming cost V 6 bases and J 0 bases; bases outside gene matches: 5. In DNA, the CDR3 is TGTGCCAGCAGGGTGGGGGGGAGCTCCTACGAGCAGTACTTC. Translation gives CASRVGGSSYEQYF.

Only one count was recorded for this clone. The rearrangement uses TRBV10-2 and TRBJ1-5, with unresolved D. Germline V gene lookup returns CDR1 WSHSY and CDR2 SAAADI. Deletions cut 0 bases from V and 9 bases from J, with 12 bases between. The CDR3 extends over 14 amino acids. The CDR3 coding sequence is TGCGCCAGCAGTGAGTCGGCAGCCCAGCGGCCCCAGCATTTT. Its protein product is CASSESAAQRPQHF.